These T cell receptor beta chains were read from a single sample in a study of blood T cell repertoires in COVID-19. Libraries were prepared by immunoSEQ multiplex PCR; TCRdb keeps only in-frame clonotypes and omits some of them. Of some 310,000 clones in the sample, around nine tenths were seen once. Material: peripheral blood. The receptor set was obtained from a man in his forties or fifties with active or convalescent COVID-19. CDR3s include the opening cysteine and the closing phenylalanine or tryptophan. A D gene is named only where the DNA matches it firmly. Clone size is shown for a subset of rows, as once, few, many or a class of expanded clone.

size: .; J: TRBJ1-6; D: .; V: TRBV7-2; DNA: TGTGCCAGCAGCTCTAACGGGGGATCTTCACCCCTCCACTTT; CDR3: CASSSNGGSSPLHF
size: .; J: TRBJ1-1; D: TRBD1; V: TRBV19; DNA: TGTGCCAGTAGTATCGGGACAGGGCGAGTTGAAGCTTTCTTT; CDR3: CASSIGTGRVEAFF
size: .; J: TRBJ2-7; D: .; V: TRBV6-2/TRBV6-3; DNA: TGTGCCAGCAGTCTAGTCCTTATCCCCATAGTGGATTATGGGCAGTACTTC; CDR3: CASSLVLIPIVDYGQYF
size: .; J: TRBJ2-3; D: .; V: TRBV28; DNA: TGTGCCAGCAGGAAGCGGGTCGGCACAGATACGCAGTATTTT; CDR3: CASRKRVGTDTQYF
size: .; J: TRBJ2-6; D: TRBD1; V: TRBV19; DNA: TGTGCCAGTAGTATCATGACAGGGGTAGGGACTGGGGCCAACGTCCTGACTTTC; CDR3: CASSIMTGVGTGANVLTF
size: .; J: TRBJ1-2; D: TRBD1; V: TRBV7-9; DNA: TGTGCCAGCAGCTCCTGGACAGGGGACTATGGCTACACCTTC; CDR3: CASSSWTGDYGYTF
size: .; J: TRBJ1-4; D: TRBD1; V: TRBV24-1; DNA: TGTGCCACCAGTCCGGGACAGGGGAGTGAAAAACTGTTTTTT; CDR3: CATSPGQGSEKLFF
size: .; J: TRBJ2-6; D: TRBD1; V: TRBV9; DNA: TGTGCCAGCAGCCTAGGTCTGGACAGGGAATTCTCTGGGGCCAACGTCCTGACTTTC; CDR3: CASSLGLDREFSGANVLTF
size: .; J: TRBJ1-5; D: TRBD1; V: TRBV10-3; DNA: TGTGCCATCAGTCCAGGACAGGGAAGCAATCAGCCCCAGCATTTT; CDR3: CAISPGQGSNQPQHF
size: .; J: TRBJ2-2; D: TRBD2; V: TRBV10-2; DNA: TGCGCCAGCCGTGGACTAGCGGGGGGCCATAGCGGGGAGCTGTTTTTT; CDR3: CASRGLAGGHSGELFF
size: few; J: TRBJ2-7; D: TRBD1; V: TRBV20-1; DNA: TGCAGTGCTAGTAATCGGGACAGGCTCTCCTACGAGCAGTACTTC; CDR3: CSASNRDRLSYEQYF
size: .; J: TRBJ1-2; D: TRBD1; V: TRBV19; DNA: TGTGCCAGTAGGCGCAGGGGGCCGTATGGCTACACCTTC; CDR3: CASRRRGPYGYTF
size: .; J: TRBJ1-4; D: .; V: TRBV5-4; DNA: TGTGCCAGCAGCCTACAGGGTCTCGAGGAAAAACTGTTTTTT; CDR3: CASSLQGLEEKLFF
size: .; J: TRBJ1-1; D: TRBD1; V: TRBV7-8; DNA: TGTGCCAGCAGCTTGACAGGGCCCACTGAAGCTTTCTTT; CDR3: CASSLTGPTEAFF
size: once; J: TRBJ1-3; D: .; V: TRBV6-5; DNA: TGTGCCAGCAGTTACTCGTGGGGGCTAGGAGGAAACACCATATATTTT; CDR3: CASSYSWGLGGNTIYF
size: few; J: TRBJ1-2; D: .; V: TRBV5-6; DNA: TGTGCCAGCAGTTTCGGACAAAATGGCTATGGCTACACCTTC; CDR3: CASSFGQNGYGYTF
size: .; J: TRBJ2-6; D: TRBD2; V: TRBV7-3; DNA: TGTGCCAGCAGCTTACTAGCGGGGGCGTCTGGGGCCAACGTCCTGACTTTC; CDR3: CASSLLAGASGANVLTF
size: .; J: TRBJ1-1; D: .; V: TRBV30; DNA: TGTGCCTGGAAAGTACAATTGAACACTGAAGCTTTCTTT; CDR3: CAWKVQLNTEAFF
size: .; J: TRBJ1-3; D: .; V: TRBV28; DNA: TGTGCCAGCAGTTCGGCAGGGGACTCTGGAAACACCATATATTTT; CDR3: CASSSAGDSGNTIYF
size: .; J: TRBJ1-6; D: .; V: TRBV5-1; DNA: TGCGCCAGCAGCTTGCTCCCTCCCTCCCCAGATTCACCCCTCCACTTT; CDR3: CASSLLPPSPDSPLHF
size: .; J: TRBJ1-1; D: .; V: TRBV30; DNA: TGTGCCTGGAGTGTAGTCGGGGTTAACACTGAAGCTTTCTTT; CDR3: CAWSVVGVNTEAFF
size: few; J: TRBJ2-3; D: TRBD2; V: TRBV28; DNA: TGTGCCAGCAGTTTCGGGAGATGGGGGGGATCCACAGATACGCAGTATTTT; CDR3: CASSFGRWGGSTDTQYF
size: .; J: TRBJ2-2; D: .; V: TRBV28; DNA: TGTGCCAGCAGTTTAGTGACTGGTATCATACAAAACACCGGGGAGCTGTTTTTT; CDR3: CASSLVTGIIQNTGELFF
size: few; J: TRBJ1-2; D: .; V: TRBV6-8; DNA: TGTGCCAGCAGGAGGTGCTACGGCTACACCTTC; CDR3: CASRRCYGYTF
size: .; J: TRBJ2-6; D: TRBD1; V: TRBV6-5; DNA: TGTGCCAGCAGTAGACAGGGGGCTGGGGCCAACGTCCTGACTTTC; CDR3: CASSRQGAGANVLTF
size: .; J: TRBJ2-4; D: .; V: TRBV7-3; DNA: TGTGCCAGCAGCAGAGAAATGGACAGAGCCAAAAACATTCAGTACTTC; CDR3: CASSREMDRAKNIQYF
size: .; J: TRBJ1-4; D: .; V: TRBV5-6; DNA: TGTGCCAGCAGCGAGTTGAGCGGGGATGTGGAGGAAAAACTGTTTTTT; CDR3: CASSELSGDVEEKLFF
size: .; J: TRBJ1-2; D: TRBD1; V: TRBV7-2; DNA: TGTGCCAGCACCCCAGGGACAGGGAGTTTCTATGGCTACACCTTC; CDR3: CASTPGTGSFYGYTF
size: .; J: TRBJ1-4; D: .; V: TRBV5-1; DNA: TGCGCCAGCAGCTTCGGACAGTCTAATGAAAAACTGTTTTTT; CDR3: CASSFGQSNEKLFF
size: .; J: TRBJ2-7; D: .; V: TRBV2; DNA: TGTGCCAGCAGTGGGGCGGGCTCCATCGATTCCGAGCAGTACTTC; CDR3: CASSGAGSIDSEQYF
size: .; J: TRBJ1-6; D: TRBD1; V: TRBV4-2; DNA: TGTGCCAGCAGCCGGACAGGGGGCGAGGATTCACCCCTCCACTTT; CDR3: CASSRTGGEDSPLHF
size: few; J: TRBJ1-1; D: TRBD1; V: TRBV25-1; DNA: TGTGCCAGCAGTGAAGAAGGGACAGCGAACACTGAAGCTTTCTTT; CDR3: CASSEEGTANTEAFF
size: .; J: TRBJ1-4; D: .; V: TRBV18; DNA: TGTGCCAGCTCACGAGGATTTACAACTAATGAAAAACTGTTTTTT; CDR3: CASSRGFTTNEKLFF
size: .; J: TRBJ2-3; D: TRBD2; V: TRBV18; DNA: TGTGCCAGCTCACCCCTATCGACTAGCGAGTATACGCAGTATTTT; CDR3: CASSPLSTSEYTQYF
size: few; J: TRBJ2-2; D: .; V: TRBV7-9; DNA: TGTGCCAGCAGCTTAGGGCGGGACGGTACCGGGGAGCTGTTTTTT; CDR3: CASSLGRDGTGELFF
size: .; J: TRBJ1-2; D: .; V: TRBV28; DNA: TGTGCCAGCAGTACCCCATCACAAAACTATGGCTACACCTTC; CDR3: CASSTPSQNYGYTF
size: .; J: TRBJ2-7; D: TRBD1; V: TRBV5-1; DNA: TGCGCCAGCAGTCGCCCGCCCGGGACAGGGCTTCTTAACTCCTACGAGCAGTACTTC; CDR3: CASSRPPGTGLLNSYEQYF
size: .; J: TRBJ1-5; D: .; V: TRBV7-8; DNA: TGTGCCAGCAGCGCACAGGGAAGTAGCAATCAGCCCCAGCATTTT; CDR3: CASSAQGSSNQPQHF
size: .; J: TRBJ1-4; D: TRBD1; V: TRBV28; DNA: TGTGCCAGCAGTCTACGCGACAGGGCGCCAACTAATGAAAAACTGTTTTTT; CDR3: CASSLRDRAPTNEKLFF
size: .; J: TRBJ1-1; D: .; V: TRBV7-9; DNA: TGTGCCAGCAGCTTAGCCTCAGGGCGGCTCACTGAAGCTTTCTTT; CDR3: CASSLASGRLTEAFF
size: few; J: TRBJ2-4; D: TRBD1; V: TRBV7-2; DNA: TGTGCCAGCAGCTTGGGACAGGGTCTTCAGTACTTC; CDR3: CASSLGQGLQYF
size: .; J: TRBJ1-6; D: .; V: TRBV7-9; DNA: TGTGCCAGCAGCTTTGGGCGGGGCCCAGCCGTCGGTGGGTCACCCCTCCACTTT; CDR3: CASSFGRGPAVGGSPLHF
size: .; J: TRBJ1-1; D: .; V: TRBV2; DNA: TGTGCCAGCAGTAGAGAAGGAGGGGCGGACACTGAAGCTTTCTTT; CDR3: CASSREGGADTEAFF
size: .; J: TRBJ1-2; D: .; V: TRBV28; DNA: TGTGCCAGCAGTTCACTGGGCGGCTACACCTTC; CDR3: CASSSLGGYTF
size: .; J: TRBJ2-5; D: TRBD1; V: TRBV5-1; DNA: TGCGCCAGCAGCTTCCGACAGGGGGCCTCCCAAGAGACCCAGTACTTC; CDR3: CASSFRQGASQETQYF
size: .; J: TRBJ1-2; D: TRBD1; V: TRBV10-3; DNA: TGTGCCATCAGTCCTTGGACAGGTCAGACTAACTATGGCTACACCTTC; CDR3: CAISPWTGQTNYGYTF